One and the same sample provided the 10 T cell receptor beta chains below, sequenced in a study of T cells in women clearing cervical HPV infection. Profiling relied on immunoSEQ multiplex PCR, and the TCRdb table lists in-frame clones only, not all of them. The sample's table shows around 41,000 clones. Input material: blood buffy coat. The receptor set was obtained from a woman aged 18 to 75 with a cervical HPV16 infection that either progressed to CIN3+ or cleared (not recorded which).

Regarding this clone: The CDR3 end falls 3 residues outside the read, so it is completed with the germline J gene. The V and J genes are TRBV7-8 and TRBJ2-1, with TRBD1 identical over 9 bases. V shed 6 bases, J shed 4 bases, and the junction held 10 bases outside the gene matches. Germline CDR1 is SGHVS and CDR2 is FQNEAQ. The CDR3 has 16 residues. The CDR3 DNA, read in part, is TGTGCCAGCAGACAATTGACAGGGGGGGGTTACAATGAG. Its protein product is CASRQLTGGGYNE. From start to end, the CDR3 is CASRQLTGGGYNEQFF.

In the case of this clone: The CDR3 is cut off 3 residues early in the read; its end comes from the germline J gene. This rearrangement joins TRBV7-9 to TRBJ2-2; no definite D call. Germline V gives CDR1 SEHNR, CDR2 FQNEAQ (reference sequence). The CDR3 totals 12 residues. Deletions cut 2 bases from V and 8 bases from J, with 6 bases between. The DNA read from the CDR3 is TGTGCCAGCAGCTTAAAAGGGGGGGAG. As protein: CASSLKGGE. The CDR3 in its entirety is CASSLKGGELFF.

With respect to this clone: The CDR3 is cut off 3 residues early in the read; its end comes from the germline J gene. The rearrangement links TRBV20-1 to TRBJ2-7, with 8 bases fitting TRBD2. Germline trimming cut 3 bases from V and 6 bases from J; bases unmatched to any gene: 7. Germline V gene sequence: CDR1 DFQATT, CDR2 SNEGSKA (reference sequence). The CDR3 runs 13 residues. The CDR3 bases that were read are TGCAGTGCTAGGGGGCAGCGGGAGCTCGAG. It codes for CSARGQRELE. The full CDR3 protein reads CSARGQRELEQYF.

A note on this clone: The read stops 3 residues short of the end of the CDR3; the missing end is completed from the germline J gene. This chain joins TRBV4-1 and TRBJ1-1, with 7 bases aligning to TRBD1. The germline V gene encodes CDR1 MGHRA and CDR2 YSYEKL. The CDR3 runs 17 residues. V was clipped by 4 bases and J by 3 bases; unmatched bases: 14. CDR3 DNA (partial): TGCGCCAGCAGCCTTTCCCGGACAGGTTATGAGGACACTGAA. It encodes CASSLSRTGYEDTE. The complete CDR3 sequence is CASSLSRTGYEDTEAFF.

Details on this clone: The read falls 3 residues short of the CDR3 end, and the missing part is taken from the germline J gene. This sequence joins TRBV2 and TRBJ2-1, with 8 bases that match TRBD1. Germline V lookup: CDR1 SNHLY, CDR2 FYNNEI. J gave up 9 bases and V 4 bases, and 8 bases lay outside the gene matches. There are 14 residues in the CDR3. This chain's CDR3 is CASSGGQGAGEQFF. CDR3 DNA, as far as it was read: TGTGCCAGCAGTGGTGGACAGGGAGCCGGTGAG.

As regards this clone: The read is 3 residues too short to cover the CDR3 end, so that end is filled in from the germline J gene. V usage is TRBV6-2 or TRBV6-3 and J usage is TRBJ2-2; TRBD1 aligns across 9 bases. The V gene's germline CDR1 is MNHEY and CDR2 SVGEGT. J was trimmed by 4 bases and V by 5 bases; bases with no gene match: 5. This CDR3 region has 15 residues. The covered CDR3 bases are TGTGCCAGCAGTATCTTGACAGGGGGCACCGGGGAG. It specifies CASSILTGGTGE. The whole CDR3 reads CASSILTGGTGELFF.

On this clone: The read falls 3 residues short of the CDR3 end, and the missing part is taken from the germline J gene. This chain connects TRBV30 to TRBJ2-3, with TRBD2 matching 10 bases. The J segment lost 6 bases and the V segment lost 2 bases, leaving 8 bases of the junction unmatched. The CDR3 is made up of 15 amino acids. Germline loops: CDR1 GTSNPN, CDR2 SVGIG (reference sequence). CDR3: CAWSLSGGAMDTQYF. CDR3 DNA (partial): TGTGCCTGGAGTCTCAGCGGGGGGGCCATGGATACG.

Details on this clone: The read finishes 3 residues shy of the CDR3 end, and the germline J gene is used to complete it. The chain joins TRBV14 to TRBJ1-1; the D is unclear. Germline V gives CDR1 SGHDN, CDR2 FVKESK. CDR3 length: 15 residues. Trimming left V 1 base short and J 1 base short, with 10 bases between. The sequenced part of the CDR3 DNA is TGTGCCAGCAGCCAAGGGCGGCGGAAGAACACTGAA. Its translation is CASSQGRRKNTE. The CDR3, in full, reads CASSQGRRKNTEAFF.

Points on this clone: The CDR3 end lies 3 residues beyond the end of the read and is filled in from the germline J gene. This chain links TRBV19 with TRBJ2-2; TRBD1 might be the D (6 bases). V was pared by 4 bases and J by 5 bases, with 14 bases between. Germline CDR1 reads LNHDA; CDR2 reads SQIVND (reference sequence). The CDR3 length is 15 residues. CDR3 bases read: TGTGCCAGTAGTACCGCTTCAGGGGAGACCGGGGAG. Amino acids: CASSTASGETGE. The entire CDR3 protein is CASSTASGETGELFF.

Turning to this clone: Germline is not matched at one junction end, which may reflect a read error. The read finishes 3 residues shy of the CDR3 end, and the germline J gene is used to complete it. The chain recombines TRBV7-7 with TRBJ1-3; D ambiguous. The CDR3 runs to 15 residues. Germline values: CDR1 SSHAT, CDR2 FNYEAQ (reference sequence). This CDR3 is CASSLAQGSGNTIYF. The sequenced CDR3 bases are TGTGCTAGCAGCTTAGCGCAAGGGTCTGGAAACACC.